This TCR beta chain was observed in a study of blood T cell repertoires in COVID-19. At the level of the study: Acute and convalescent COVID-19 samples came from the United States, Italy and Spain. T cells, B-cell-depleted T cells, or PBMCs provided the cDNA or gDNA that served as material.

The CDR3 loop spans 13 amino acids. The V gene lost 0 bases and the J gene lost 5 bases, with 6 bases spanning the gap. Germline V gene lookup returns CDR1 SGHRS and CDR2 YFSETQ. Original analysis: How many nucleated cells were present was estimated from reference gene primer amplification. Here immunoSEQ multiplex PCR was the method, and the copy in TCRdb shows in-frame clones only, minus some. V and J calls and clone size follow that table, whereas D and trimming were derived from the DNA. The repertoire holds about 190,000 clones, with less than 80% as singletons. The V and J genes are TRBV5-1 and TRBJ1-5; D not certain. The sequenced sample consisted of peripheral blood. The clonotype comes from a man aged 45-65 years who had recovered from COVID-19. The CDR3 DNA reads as TGCGCCAGCAGCTTGGCCGCGGATCAGCCCCAGCATTTT. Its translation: CASSLAADQPQHF.